The 17 T cell receptor beta chains listed next were all sequenced from one sample in a study of blood T cell repertoires in COVID-19. Measured with immunoSEQ multiplex PCR; TCRdb has only the in-frame clones, and not every one. The table records tens of thousands of clones, under 90% of them present only once. What was sequenced was peripheral blood. These receptors all come from a woman in her seventies with acute or convalescent COVID-19.

This clone occurred once. The rearrangement uses TRBV11-2 and TRBJ2-5; D unresolved. Trimming stripped 5 bases from V and 2 bases from J, with 3 bases between. This CDR3 has 11 amino acids. Germline CDR1 reads SGHAT; CDR2 reads FQNNGV. CDR3 residues: CASSPQETQYF. The CDR3, as DNA: TGTGCCAGCAGCCCACAAGAGACCCAGTACTTC.

The chain joins TRBV7-9 to TRBJ1-2; weak D call: TRBD1 (6 bases). Trimming removed 6 bases from V and 8 bases from J, with 19 bases in between. This CDR3 is 14 amino acids long. The V gene's germline CDR1 is SEHNR and CDR2 FQNEAQ (reference sequence). The chain's CDR3 is CASRPERAGAGYTF. As DNA, the CDR3 is TGTGCCAGCAGACCCGAAAGGGCGGGGGCCGGCTACACCTTC.

The gene calls are TRBV13 and TRBJ1-6; 11 bases line up with TRBD1. V gave up 5 bases and J gave up 8 bases; unmatched junction bases: 5. The CDR3 runs to 15 residues. Germline V gene sequence: CDR1 PRHDT, CDR2 FYEKMQ (reference sequence). CDR3 sequence reads: CASSEWDRGYSPLHF. The CDR3 nucleotides read TGTGCCAGCAGCGAATGGGACAGGGGGTATTCACCCCTCCACTTT.

V gene TRBV10-3 combines with J gene TRBJ2-7; the match to TRBD2 covers 7 bases. CDR3 length: 13 residues. CDR1 is ENHRY, CDR2 SYGVKD, per germline. V was clipped by 8 bases and J by 3 bases; unmatched bases: 7. This CDR3 reads CAIAAERDYEQYV. DNA of the CDR3: TGTGCCATCGCGGCTGAGCGGGACTACGAGCAGTACGTC.

CDR3 in DNA: TGCGCCAGCAGCCAAGCGGGGCTAGCGGGAGGGCCCCCCTACGAGCAGTACTTC. This sequence encodes CASSQAGLAGGPPYEQYF. V gene TRBV4-1 combines with J gene TRBJ2-7; 12 bases are a match to TRBD2. The CDR3 runs 18 residues. CDR1 MGHRA and CDR2 YSYEKL come from the germline V gene. V was clipped by 1 base and J by 2 bases; unmatched bases: 9.

This chain uses TRBV6-6 with TRBJ2-7, with 13 bases fitting TRBD2. The CDR3 spans 14 residues. Germline V CDR1 and CDR2: MNHNY, SVGAGI (reference sequence). J gave up 7 bases and V 5 bases, and 5 bases lay outside the gene matches. The CDR3 DNA follows: TGTGCCAGCAGTCAGGGACTAGCGGGACGTGAGCAGTACTTC. It yields the protein CASSQGLAGREQYF.

The rearrangement uses TRBV4-1 and TRBJ2-5; 10 nucleotides agree with TRBD1. Germline V gene lookup returns CDR1 MGHRA and CDR2 YSYEKL. The CDR3 extends over 15 amino acids. J gave up 5 bases and V 4 bases, and 7 bases lay outside the gene matches. The CDR3: CASSPPGQGKETQYF. CDR3 bases: TGCGCCAGCAGCCCGCCGGGACAGGGGAAGGAGACCCAGTACTTC.

This chain links TRBV6-1 with TRBJ2-7; tentatively, D is TRBD1 (6 bases). The CDR3 consists of 16 residues. V gave up 2 bases and J gave up 3 bases, with 17 bases separating them. Per the germline V gene, CDR1 is MNHNS and CDR2 is SASEGT. In nucleotides, the CDR3 is TGTGCCAGCAGTGAAAAAACAGGGATCCTTCTCTACGAGCAGTACGTC. Its protein is CASSEKTGILLYEQYV.

The J gene is TRBJ1-2, the V gene TRBV4-2; TRBD1 agrees at 9 bases. V lost 3 bases and J lost 4; bases outside the gene matches: 0. The CDR3 contains 13 residues. Germline V lookup: CDR1 LGHNA, CDR2 YNFKEQ. CDR3 nucleotides: TGTGCCAGCAGCCAGACAGGGGGCTATGGCTACACCTTC. Translated, it gives CASSQTGGYGYTF.

The chain couples TRBV19 to TRBJ1-1, with 9 nucleotides matching TRBD1. CDR1 LNHDA and CDR2 SQIVND come from the germline V gene (reference sequence). The V gene end was trimmed by 3 bases and the J gene end by 6 bases; junction bases not matched to a gene: 5. The length of the CDR3 is 14 residues. Written as DNA, the CDR3 is TGTGCCAGTAGTATCACCGGGACAGGGTCTGAAGCTTTCTTT. It encodes CASSITGTGSEAFF.

The genes are TRBV12-3 or TRBV12-4 and TRBJ2-1; tentatively, D is TRBD2 (6 bases). The V end lost 7 bases, the J end lost 16 bases, and 20 bases lay between the germline ends. CDR3 size: 12 residues. CDR3 nucleotide sequence: TGTGCCAGCAAGTCCGGGGGACCAAGCTTCTTCTTC. Translating it yields CASKSGGPSFFF.

This clone has just one count. The gene calls are TRBV7-6 and TRBJ2-2; the match to TRBD1 covers 10 bases. Germline trimming cut 4 bases from V and 3 bases from J; bases unmatched to any gene: 5. Germline V gene data show CDR1 as SGHVS and CDR2 as FNYEAQ. This CDR3 contains 16 residues. CDR3 nucleotide sequence: TGTGCCAGCAGCTCTACCGGGACAGGGGACACCGGGGAGCTGTTTTTT. Its protein product is CASSSTGTGDTGELFF.

In nucleotides, the CDR3 is TGTGCCAGCACTCGAGGGGGCTCCTACGAGCAGTACTTC. It codes for CASTRGGSYEQYF. The V gene is TRBV25-1, the J gene TRBJ2-7, with D possibly TRBD1 on 6 matching bases. There are 13 residues in the CDR3. The V end lost 7 bases, the J end lost 0 bases, and 10 bases lay between the germline ends. Germline V lookup: CDR1 MGHDK, CDR2 SYGVNS.

The J gene is TRBJ2-5, the V gene TRBV14, with a possible D match to TRBD1 (5 bases). The germline gives CDR1 SGHDN, CDR2 FVKESK. With 1 base removed from V and 3 bases from J, the gap between germline ends came to 21 bases. The CDR3 consists of 18 residues. The CDR3: CASSQGTITRGLKETQYF. CDR3 nucleotide sequence: TGTGCCAGCAGCCAAGGAACGATTACAAGGGGTCTAAAAGAGACCCAGTACTTC.

This sequence joins TRBV5-1 and TRBJ2-2, with TRBD2 matching over 11 bases. Germline loops: CDR1 SGHRS, CDR2 YFSETQ. This CDR3 spans 16 amino acids. J was trimmed by 3 bases and V by 5 bases; bases with no gene match: 6. The CDR3 bases are TGCGCCAGCAGGGACGGGACTAGCGGAGACACCGGGGAGCTGTTTTTT. Translated, it gives CASRDGTSGDTGELFF.

The J gene is TRBJ2-3, the V gene TRBV30; a possible D gene is TRBD1 (6 bases). From germline, CDR1 is GTSNPN and CDR2 SVGIG (reference sequence). Between the trimmed V and J ends, which lost 4 bases and 6 bases, there was a span of 14 bases. The CDR3 spans 13 residues. CDR3 sequence: CAWTSGHQDTQYF. CDR3 DNA sequence: TGTGCCTGGACGTCGGGACATCAGGATACGCAGTATTTT.

The chain links TRBV27 to TRBJ1-1, with TRBD1 matching over 10 bases. The CDR3 loop spans 16 amino acids. After removal of 5 bases from V and 0 bases from J, the junction contained 6 bases not matched to a gene. Germline-derived CDR1 and CDR2 are MNHEY and SMNVEV (reference sequence). The CDR3 here is CASSARDRGMNTEAFF. The CDR3 nucleotides read TGTGCCAGCAGTGCCCGGGACAGGGGTATGAACACTGAAGCTTTCTTT.